A selection of T cell receptor beta chains follows, all from one sample in a study of cytomegalovirus exposure and HLA in healthy donors. The assay was immunoSEQ multiplex PCR, and TCRdb's table has in-frame clones only and misses some. This table has fewer than 250,000 clones, 70% to 75% appearing once. Material: PBMCs. The receptor source for this set is a man aged 30 to 39 in good health and CMV-seropositive. Each CDR3 is given with its conserved first and last residue. The D gene is left open where the match is weak. The size field is filled for only some rows; it gives once, few, many or a size class.

abundance: NA; v_gene: TRBV6-6; j_gene: TRBJ2-1; d_gene: NA; CDR3aa: CASSLNRDPYNEQFF; CDR3nt: TGTGCCAGCAGTCTCAACAGGGACCCCTACAATGAGCAGTTCTTC
abundance: few; v_gene: TRBV5-1; j_gene: TRBJ2-5; d_gene: TRBD1; CDR3aa: CASSLGQGQETQYF; CDR3nt: TGCGCCAGCAGCTTGGGACAGGGACAAGAGACCCAGTACTTC
abundance: NA; v_gene: TRBV30; j_gene: TRBJ1-6; d_gene: TRBD1; CDR3aa: CAWRDRGPGNSPLHF; CDR3nt: TGTGCCTGGAGGGACAGGGGGCCAGGGAATTCACCCCTCCACTTT
abundance: NA; v_gene: TRBV10-3; j_gene: TRBJ2-1; d_gene: NA; CDR3aa: CATTRGSVRDEQFF; CDR3nt: TGTGCCACCACCCGGGGGTCGGTCAGGGATGAGCAGTTCTTC
abundance: NA; v_gene: TRBV7-9; j_gene: TRBJ2-1; d_gene: NA; CDR3aa: CASSHATGISYNEQFF; CDR3nt: TGTGCCAGCAGCCACGCAACAGGGATCTCCTACAATGAGCAGTTCTTC
abundance: NA; v_gene: TRBV2; j_gene: TRBJ2-3; d_gene: NA; CDR3aa: CASSEVTGSDTQYF; CDR3nt: TGTGCCAGCAGTGAAGTTACAGGGTCAGATACGCAGTATTTT
abundance: NA; v_gene: TRBV7-9; j_gene: TRBJ1-1; d_gene: NA; CDR3aa: CASSQQGNTEAFF; CDR3nt: TGTGCCAGCAGCCAACAGGGGAACACTGAAGCTTTCTTT
abundance: NA; v_gene: TRBV2; j_gene: TRBJ2-7; d_gene: NA; CDR3aa: CASRFTGEQYF; CDR3nt: TGTGCCAGCCGCTTCACGGGGGAGCAGTACTTC
abundance: NA; v_gene: TRBV19; j_gene: TRBJ1-5; d_gene: TRBD1; CDR3aa: CASSNTGGGSNQPQHF; CDR3nt: TGTGCCAGTAGTAACACAGGGGGAGGAAGCAATCAGCCCCAGCATTTT
abundance: NA; v_gene: TRBV27; j_gene: TRBJ1-1; d_gene: TRBD1; CDR3aa: CASSLQDGGGNTEAFF; CDR3nt: TGTGCCAGCAGTTTACAAGATGGAGGGGGCAACACTGAAGCTTTCTTT
abundance: NA; v_gene: TRBV9; j_gene: TRBJ1-1; d_gene: NA; CDR3aa: CASSPGGRTEAFF; CDR3nt: TGTGCCAGCTCTCCCGGGGGAAGGACTGAAGCTTTCTTT
abundance: NA; v_gene: TRBV2; j_gene: TRBJ2-4; d_gene: TRBD1; CDR3aa: CASSDGTGGWAKNIQYF; CDR3nt: TGTGCCAGCAGTGACGGGACAGGGGGATGGGCCAAAAACATTCAGTACTTC
abundance: NA; v_gene: TRBV6-5; j_gene: TRBJ2-6; d_gene: TRBD1; CDR3aa: CASSAQGVGANVLTF; CDR3nt: TGTGCCAGCAGTGCCCAGGGGGTTGGGGCCAACGTCCTGACTTTC
abundance: NA; v_gene: TRBV10-3; j_gene: TRBJ1-2; d_gene: TRBD1; CDR3aa: CAISESGTADYYGYTF; CDR3nt: TGTGCCATCAGTGAGTCAGGGACAGCCGATTACTATGGCTACACCTTC
abundance: NA; v_gene: TRBV29-1; j_gene: TRBJ2-7; d_gene: TRBD1; CDR3aa: CSVPLGDSAYEQYF; CDR3nt: TGCAGCGTCCCCTTGGGGGACAGTGCCTACGAGCAGTACTTC
abundance: NA; v_gene: TRBV27; j_gene: TRBJ2-5; d_gene: NA; CDR3aa: CASSLYGRAEETQYF; CDR3nt: TGTGCCAGCAGTTTATATGGGCGGGCAGAAGAGACCCAGTACTTC
abundance: few; v_gene: TRBV19; j_gene: TRBJ2-5; d_gene: TRBD2; CDR3aa: CASAGGGFQETQYF; CDR3nt: TGTGCCAGTGCGGGAGGAGGGTTCCAAGAGACCCAGTACTTC